This TCR beta chain was recorded in a study of a mutant IDH1 vaccine in newly diagnosed glioma. Sample time point: week 35, safety follow-up. Every vaccine dose comprised 300 ug of mutant IDH1 20-mer peptide plus topical imiquimod. Libraries were prepared by immunoSEQ multiplex PCR; TCRdb keeps only in-frame clonotypes and omits some of them. The table lists over 55,000 clones, about four fifths of them singletons. This clone was recorded only once. The antigen is not known. This TCR was recovered from a man aged 35-49 years with glioma. Source: PBMCs, taken from a glioma patient whose treatment included an IDH1 peptide vaccine.

The CDR3 sequence is CASSPYGGTSGNSYEQYF. CDR3 in DNA: TGTGCCAGCAGCCCGTACGGGGGGACTAGCGGGAATTCCTACGAGCAGTACTTC. The chain is built from TRBV7-9 and TRBJ2-7; 13 bases are shared with TRBD2. CDR1 is SEHNR and CDR2 is FQNEAQ in the germline V gene (reference sequence). V lost 5 bases to trimming and J lost 1 base; unmatched junction nucleotides: 11. The CDR3 has 18 residues.